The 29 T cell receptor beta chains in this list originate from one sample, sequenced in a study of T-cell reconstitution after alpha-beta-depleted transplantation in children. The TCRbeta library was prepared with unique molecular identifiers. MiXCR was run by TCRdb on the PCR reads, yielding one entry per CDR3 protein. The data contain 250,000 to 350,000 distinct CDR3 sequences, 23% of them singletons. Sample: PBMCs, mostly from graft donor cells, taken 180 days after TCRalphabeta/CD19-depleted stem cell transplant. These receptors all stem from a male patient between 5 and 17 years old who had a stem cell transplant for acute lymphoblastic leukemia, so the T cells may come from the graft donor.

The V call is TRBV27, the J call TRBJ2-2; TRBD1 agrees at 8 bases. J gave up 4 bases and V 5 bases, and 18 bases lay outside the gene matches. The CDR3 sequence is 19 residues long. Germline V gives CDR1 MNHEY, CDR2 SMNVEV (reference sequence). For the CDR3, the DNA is TGTGCCAGCAGTCCTAGGACAGGGTGGTTTGGAAAATCCACCGGGGAGCTGTTTTTT. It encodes CASSPRTGWFGKSTGELFF.

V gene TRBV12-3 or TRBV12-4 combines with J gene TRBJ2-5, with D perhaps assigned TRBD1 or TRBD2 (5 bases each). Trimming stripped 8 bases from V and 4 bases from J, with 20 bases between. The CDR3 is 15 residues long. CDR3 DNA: TGTGCCAGCGGAATCGGGACCCACCATCGAGAGACCCAGTACTTC. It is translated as CASGIGTHHRETQYF.

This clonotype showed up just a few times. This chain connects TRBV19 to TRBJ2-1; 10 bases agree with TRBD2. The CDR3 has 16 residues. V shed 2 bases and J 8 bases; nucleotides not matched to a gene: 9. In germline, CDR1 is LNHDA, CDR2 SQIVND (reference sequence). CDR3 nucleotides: TGTGCCAGTAGTATACTTGGACTAGCGGAGGGGGATGAGCAGTTCTTC. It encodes CASSILGLAEGDEQFF.

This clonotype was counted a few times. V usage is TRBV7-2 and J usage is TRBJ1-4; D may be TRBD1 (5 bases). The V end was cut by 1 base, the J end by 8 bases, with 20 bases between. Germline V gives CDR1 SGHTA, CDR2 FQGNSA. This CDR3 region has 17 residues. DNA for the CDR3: TGTGCCAGCAGCTTAGGACAGACGGGTGCCTCTAGGGAAAAACTGTTTTTT. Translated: CASSLGQTGASREKLFF.

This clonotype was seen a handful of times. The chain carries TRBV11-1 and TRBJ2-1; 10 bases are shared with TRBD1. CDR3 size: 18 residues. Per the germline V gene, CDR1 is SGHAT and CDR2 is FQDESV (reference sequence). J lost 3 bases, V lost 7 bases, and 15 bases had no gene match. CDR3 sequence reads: CASTRTSHRDRGYNEQFF. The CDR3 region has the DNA TGTGCCAGCACGCGTACAAGCCACCGGGACAGGGGCTACAATGAGCAGTTCTTC.

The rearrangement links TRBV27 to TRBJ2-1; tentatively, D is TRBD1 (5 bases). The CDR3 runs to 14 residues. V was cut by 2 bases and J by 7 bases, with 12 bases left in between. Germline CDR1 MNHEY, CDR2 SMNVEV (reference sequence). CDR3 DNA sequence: TGTGCCAGCAGTTTAAGGGTCAGGGCAAATGAGCAGTTCTTC. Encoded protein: CASSLRVRANEQFF.

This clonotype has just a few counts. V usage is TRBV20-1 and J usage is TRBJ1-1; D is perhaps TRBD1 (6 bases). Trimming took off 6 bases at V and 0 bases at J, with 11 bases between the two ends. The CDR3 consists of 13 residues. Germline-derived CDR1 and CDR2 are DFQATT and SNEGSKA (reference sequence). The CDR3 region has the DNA TGCAGTGCGAAACAGGGTGTGAACACTGAAGCTTTCTTT. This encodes CSAKQGVNTEAFF.

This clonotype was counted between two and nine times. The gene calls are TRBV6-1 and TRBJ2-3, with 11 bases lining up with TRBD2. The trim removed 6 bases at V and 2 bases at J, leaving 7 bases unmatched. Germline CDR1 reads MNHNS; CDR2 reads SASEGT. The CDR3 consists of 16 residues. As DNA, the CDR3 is TGTGCCAGCAGGGTGGTGGGACTAGCGGACACAGATACGCAGTATTTT. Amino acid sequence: CASRVVGLADTDTQYF.

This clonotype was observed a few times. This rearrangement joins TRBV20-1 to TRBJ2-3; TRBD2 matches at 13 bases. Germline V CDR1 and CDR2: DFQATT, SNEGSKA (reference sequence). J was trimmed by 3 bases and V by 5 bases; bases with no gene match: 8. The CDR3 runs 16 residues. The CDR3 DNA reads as TGCAGTGCTGTACCGGGACTAGCGGGACCGACAGATACGCAGTATTTT. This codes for CSAVPGLAGPTDTQYF.

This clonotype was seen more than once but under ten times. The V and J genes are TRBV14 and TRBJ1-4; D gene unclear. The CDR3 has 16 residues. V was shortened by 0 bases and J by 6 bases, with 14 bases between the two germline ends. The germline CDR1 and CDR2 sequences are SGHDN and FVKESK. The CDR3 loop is CASSQDREWRDEKLFF. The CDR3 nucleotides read TGTGCCAGCAGCCAAGATCGGGAATGGCGGGATGAAAAACTGTTTTTT.

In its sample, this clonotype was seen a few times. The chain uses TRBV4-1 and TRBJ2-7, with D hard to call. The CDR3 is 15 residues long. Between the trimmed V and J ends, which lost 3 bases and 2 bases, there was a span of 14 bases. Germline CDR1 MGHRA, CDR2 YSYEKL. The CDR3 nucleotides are TGCGCCAGCAGCCACTCTGGCGACGGCCCCTACGAGCAGTACTTC. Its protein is CASSHSGDGPYEQYF.

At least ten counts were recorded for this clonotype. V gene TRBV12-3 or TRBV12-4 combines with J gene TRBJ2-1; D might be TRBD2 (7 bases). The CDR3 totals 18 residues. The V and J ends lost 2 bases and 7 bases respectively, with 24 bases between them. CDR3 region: CASSLRSLGGGHKNEQFF. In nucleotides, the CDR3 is TGTGCCAGCAGTTTACGATCCCTAGGGGGAGGGCATAAAAATGAGCAGTTCTTC.

Here the CDR3 DNA reads TGTGCCAGCAGTCCCACATTACCGGGCCAGAGGGCGTTAGAAAACATTCAGTACTTC. Translation: CASSPTLPGQRALENIQYF. The chain uses TRBV27 and TRBJ2-4; tentative D call: TRBD2 (5 bases). Germline assignment: CDR1 MNHEY and CDR2 SMNVEV (reference sequence). The V and J ends lost 5 bases and 5 bases respectively, with 28 bases between them. There are 19 residues in the CDR3.

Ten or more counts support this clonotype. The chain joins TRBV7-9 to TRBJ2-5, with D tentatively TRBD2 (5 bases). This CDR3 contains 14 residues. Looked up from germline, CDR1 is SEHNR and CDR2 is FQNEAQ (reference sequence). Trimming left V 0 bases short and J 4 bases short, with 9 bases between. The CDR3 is CASSLANGIETQYF. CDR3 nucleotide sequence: TGTGCCAGCAGCTTAGCGAACGGGATAGAGACCCAGTACTTC. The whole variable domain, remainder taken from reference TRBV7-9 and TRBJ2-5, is DTGVSQNPRHKITKRGQNVTFRCDPISEHNRLYWYRQTLGQGPEFLTYFQNEAQLEKSRLLSDRFSAERPKGSFSTLEIQRTEQGDSAMYLCASSLANGIETQYFGPGTRLLVL.

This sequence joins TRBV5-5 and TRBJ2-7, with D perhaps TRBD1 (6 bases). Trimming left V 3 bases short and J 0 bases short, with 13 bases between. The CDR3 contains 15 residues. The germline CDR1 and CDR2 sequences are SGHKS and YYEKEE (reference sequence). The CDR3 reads CASSSLRGDSYEQYF. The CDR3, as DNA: TGTGCCAGCAGCTCGCTCAGGGGCGACTCCTACGAGCAGTACTTC.

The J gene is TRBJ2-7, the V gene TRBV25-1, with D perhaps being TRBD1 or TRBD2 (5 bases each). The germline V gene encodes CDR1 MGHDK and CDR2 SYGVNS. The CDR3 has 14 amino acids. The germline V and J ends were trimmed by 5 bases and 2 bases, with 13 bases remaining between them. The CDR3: CASSRRGATYEQYF. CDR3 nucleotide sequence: TGTGCCAGCAGTCGCCGAGGGGCCACCTACGAGCAGTACTTC.

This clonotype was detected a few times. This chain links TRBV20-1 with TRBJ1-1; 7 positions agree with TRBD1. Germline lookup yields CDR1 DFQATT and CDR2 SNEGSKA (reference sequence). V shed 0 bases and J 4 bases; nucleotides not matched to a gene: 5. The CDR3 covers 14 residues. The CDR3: CSARETGIGTEAFF. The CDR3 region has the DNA TGCAGTGCTAGAGAGACAGGGATAGGCACTGAAGCTTTCTTT.

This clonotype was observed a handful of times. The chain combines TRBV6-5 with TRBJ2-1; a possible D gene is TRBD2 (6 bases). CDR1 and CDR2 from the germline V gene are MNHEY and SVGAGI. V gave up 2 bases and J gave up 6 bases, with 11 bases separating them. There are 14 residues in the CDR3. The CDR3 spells CASSYGDSGNEQFF. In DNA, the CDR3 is TGTGCCAGCAGTTACGGGGACTCGGGCAATGAGCAGTTCTTC.

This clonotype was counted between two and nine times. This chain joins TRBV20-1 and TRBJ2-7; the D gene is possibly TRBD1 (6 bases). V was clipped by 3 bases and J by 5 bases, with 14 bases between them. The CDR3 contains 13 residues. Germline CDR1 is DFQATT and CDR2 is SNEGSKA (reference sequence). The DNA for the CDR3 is TGCAGTGCTAGCCCAGGGGTACTCGACGAGCAGTACTTC. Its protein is CSASPGVLDEQYF.

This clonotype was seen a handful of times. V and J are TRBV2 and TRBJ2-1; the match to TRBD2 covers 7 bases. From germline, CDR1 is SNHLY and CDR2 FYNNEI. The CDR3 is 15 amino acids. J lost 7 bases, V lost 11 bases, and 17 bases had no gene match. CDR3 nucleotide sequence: TGTGCCGTACCTTTACTGGGCGGGAGTTGGAATGAGCAGTTCTTC. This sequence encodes CAVPLLGGSWNEQFF.

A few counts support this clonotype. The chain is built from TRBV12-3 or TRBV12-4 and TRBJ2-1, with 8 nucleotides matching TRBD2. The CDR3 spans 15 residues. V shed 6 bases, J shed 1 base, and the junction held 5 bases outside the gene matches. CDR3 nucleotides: TGTGCCAGCAGCCGCGGGAGGCGATCCTACAATGAGCAGTTCTTC. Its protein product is CASSRGRRSYNEQFF.

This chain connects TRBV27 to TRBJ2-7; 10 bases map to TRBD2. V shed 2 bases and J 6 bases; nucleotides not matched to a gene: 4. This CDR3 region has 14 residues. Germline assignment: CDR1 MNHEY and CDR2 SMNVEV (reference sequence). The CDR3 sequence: CASSLGLAGAEQYF. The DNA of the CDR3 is TGTGCCAGCAGTTTAGGGCTAGCGGGAGCCGAGCAGTACTTC.

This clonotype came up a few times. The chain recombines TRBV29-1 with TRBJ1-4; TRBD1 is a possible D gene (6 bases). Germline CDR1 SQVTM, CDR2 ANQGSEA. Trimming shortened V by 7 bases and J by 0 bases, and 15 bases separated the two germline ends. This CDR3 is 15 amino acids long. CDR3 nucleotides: TGCAGCGCCCGGGGGCCCTCCGCAACTAATGAAAAACTGTTTTTT. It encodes CSARGPSATNEKLFF.

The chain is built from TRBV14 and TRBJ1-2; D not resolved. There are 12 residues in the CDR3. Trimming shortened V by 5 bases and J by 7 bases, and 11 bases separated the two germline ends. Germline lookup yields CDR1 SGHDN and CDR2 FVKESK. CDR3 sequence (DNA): TGTGCCAGCAGCGGAGACAATCCTGGCTACACCTTC. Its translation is CASSGDNPGYTF.

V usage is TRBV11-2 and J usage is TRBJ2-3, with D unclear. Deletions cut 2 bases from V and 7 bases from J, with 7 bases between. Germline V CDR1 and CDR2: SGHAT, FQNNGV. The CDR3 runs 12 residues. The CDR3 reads CASSLPVYTQYF. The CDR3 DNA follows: TGTGCCAGCAGCTTACCGGTATATACGCAGTATTTT.

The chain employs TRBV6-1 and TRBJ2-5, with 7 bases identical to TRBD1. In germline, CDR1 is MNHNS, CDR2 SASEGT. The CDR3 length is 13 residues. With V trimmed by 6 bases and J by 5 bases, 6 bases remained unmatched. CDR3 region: CASRSTGAETQYF. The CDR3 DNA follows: TGTGCCAGCAGGTCTACAGGGGCGGAGACCCAGTACTTC.

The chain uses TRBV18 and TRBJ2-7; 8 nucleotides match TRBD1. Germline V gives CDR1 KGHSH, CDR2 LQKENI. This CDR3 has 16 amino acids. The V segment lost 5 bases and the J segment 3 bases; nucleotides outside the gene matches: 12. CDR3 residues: CASSGTQMTGDYEQYF. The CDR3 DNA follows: TGTGCCAGCTCAGGTACCCAAATGACAGGGGACTACGAGCAGTACTTC. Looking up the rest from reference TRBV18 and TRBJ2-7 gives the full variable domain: NAGVMQNPRHLVRRRGQEARLRCSPMKGHSHVYWYRQLPEEGLKFMVYLQKENIIDESGMPKERFSAEFPKEGPSILRIQQVVRGDSAAYFCASSGTQMTGDYEQYFGPGTRLTVT.

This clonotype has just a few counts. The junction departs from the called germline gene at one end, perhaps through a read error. CDR3: CASTLQALFF. Here the CDR3 DNA reads TGTGCCAGCACCTTACAGGCTCTGTTTTTT. The rearrangement links TRBV7-9 to TRBJ2-2, with a tentative D call TRBD1 (5 bases). CDR1 and CDR2 (germline): SEHNR, FQNEAQ (reference sequence). This CDR3 is built from 10 residues.

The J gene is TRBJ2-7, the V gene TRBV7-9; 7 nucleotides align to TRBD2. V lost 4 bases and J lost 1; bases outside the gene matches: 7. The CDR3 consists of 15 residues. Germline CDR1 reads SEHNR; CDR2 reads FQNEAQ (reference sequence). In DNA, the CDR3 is TGTGCCAGCAGCTCGTTACTAGCGACTTCCTACGAGCAGTACTTC. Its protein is CASSSLLATSYEQYF.